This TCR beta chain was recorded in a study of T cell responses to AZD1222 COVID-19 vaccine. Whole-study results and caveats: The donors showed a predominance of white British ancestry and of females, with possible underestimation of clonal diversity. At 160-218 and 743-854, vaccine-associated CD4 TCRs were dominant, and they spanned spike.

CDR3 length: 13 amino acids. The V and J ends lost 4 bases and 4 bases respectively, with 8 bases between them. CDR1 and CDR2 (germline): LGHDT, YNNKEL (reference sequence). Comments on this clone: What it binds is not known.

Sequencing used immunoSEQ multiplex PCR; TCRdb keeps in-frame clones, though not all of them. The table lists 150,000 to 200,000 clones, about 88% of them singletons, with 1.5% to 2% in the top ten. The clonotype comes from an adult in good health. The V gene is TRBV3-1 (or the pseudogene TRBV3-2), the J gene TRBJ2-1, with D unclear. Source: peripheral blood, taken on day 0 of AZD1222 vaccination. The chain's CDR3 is CASSRDIYNEQFF. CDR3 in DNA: TGTGCCAGCAGCCGAGACATATACAATGAGCAGTTCTTC.